This T cell receptor (beta chain) comes out of a study of blood T cell repertoires in COVID-19. The assay was immunoSEQ multiplex PCR, and TCRdb's table has in-frame clones only and misses some. Found here are 160,000 or so clones, 70% to 90% of them singletons; the top ten hold roughly 2.8%. From germline, CDR1 is MGHRA and CDR2 YSYEKL. The CDR3 runs 20 residues. J was trimmed by 2 bases and V by 4 bases; bases with no gene match: 19. This TCR came from a man aged 55 to 70 with acute or convalescent COVID-19. V gene TRBV4-1 combines with J gene TRBJ1-3, with 8 bases fitting TRBD1. The sample consisted of peripheral blood. The CDR3 nucleotides are TGCGCCAGCAGCCCGTTCAGTCGGGAAACAGGGGGTTTTACTGGAAACACCATATATTTT. This gives the protein CASSPFSRETGGFTGNTIYF.